This is a list of T cell receptor beta chains from one sample in a study of shared clonotypes between healthy human individuals. Only in-frame clones appear in the TCRdb table, and some are missing; sequencing was by immunoSEQ multiplex PCR. The profile shows under 2,500,000 clones, approximately 95% of them singletons. The source material was naive CD4+ T cells sorted from blood. The receptors shown here come from a man between 18 and 29 years old in good health. CDR3s include the opening cysteine and the closing phenylalanine or tryptophan. The order of the fields is clone size, V gene, CDR3 protein. Clone sizes are given selectively: once, few, many, or a class where the clone is expanded.

NA,TRBV9,CASSETGTTYEQYF
NA,TRBV7-7,CASSFSLGGQETQYF
NA,TRBV10-3,CAISEGGATNEKLFF
NA,TRBV30,CAWSGVWPYNSPLHF
NA,TRBV2,CASSGGRANTGELFF
NA,TRBV29-1,CSAKQPDTQYF
NA,TRBV5-1,CASRDSTDTQYF
NA,TRBV15,CATTGQGYNEQFF
NA,TRBV18,CASSPGTGVWNEQFF
few,TRBV6-1,CASSQEGWGAYEQYF
NA,TRBV18,CASSPSVGTSGGATDTQYF
NA,TRBV7-2,CASSYNENQPQHF
NA,TRBV5-1,CASSLLLAGDEQFF
NA,TRBV5-4,CASSLSSARSATNEKLFF
NA,TRBV6-5,CASSWSTLNSPLHF
NA,TRBV28,CASSIQVNQPQHF
NA,TRBV6-1,CASSEASAGGARSPLHF
NA,TRBV25-1,CASLGFHEQYF
NA,TRBV15,CATSREYGNQPQHF
few,TRBV5-1,CASSRGGRDTDTQYF
NA,TRBV20-1,CSAGQGRGYTF
NA,TRBV14,CASSQAPWRESTDTQYF
NA,TRBV10-3,CATSRALGYTF
NA,TRBV5-1,CASSLGGTWGTEAFF